This T cell receptor beta chain came from a study of shared clonotypes between healthy human individuals. Findings and caveats of the study: Compared with memory subsets, naive subsets generally had larger estimated richness. Only blood samples were collected, and tissue repertoires likely differ. Owing to a small donor count, the genetic and exposure-history diversity represented was limited.

In the case of this clone: Its antigen is as yet unknown.

The table came from immunoSEQ multiplex PCR; TCRdb's copy has only in-frame clones and leaves some out. The table has over 2 million clones, roughly 95% seen once. V was cut by 4 bases and J by 4 bases, with 15 bases left in between. Germline CDR1 reads SGHDT; CDR2 reads YYEEEE. This CDR3 has 16 amino acids. Investigators divided CD4+ cells into CD45RA+ naive and CD45RA-negative memory subsets. V is TRBV5-6 and J is TRBJ1-6, with D maybe TRBD1 (5 bases). The TCR was taken from a man between 18 and 35 years old in good health. Sequences were obtained from naive CD4+ T cells sorted from blood. Subset specified: CD45RA+ positively selected. DNA of the CDR3: TGTGCCAGCAGCCGCTTGGATCAGGGTTATAATTCACCCCTCCACTTT. It specifies CASSRLDQGYNSPLHF.